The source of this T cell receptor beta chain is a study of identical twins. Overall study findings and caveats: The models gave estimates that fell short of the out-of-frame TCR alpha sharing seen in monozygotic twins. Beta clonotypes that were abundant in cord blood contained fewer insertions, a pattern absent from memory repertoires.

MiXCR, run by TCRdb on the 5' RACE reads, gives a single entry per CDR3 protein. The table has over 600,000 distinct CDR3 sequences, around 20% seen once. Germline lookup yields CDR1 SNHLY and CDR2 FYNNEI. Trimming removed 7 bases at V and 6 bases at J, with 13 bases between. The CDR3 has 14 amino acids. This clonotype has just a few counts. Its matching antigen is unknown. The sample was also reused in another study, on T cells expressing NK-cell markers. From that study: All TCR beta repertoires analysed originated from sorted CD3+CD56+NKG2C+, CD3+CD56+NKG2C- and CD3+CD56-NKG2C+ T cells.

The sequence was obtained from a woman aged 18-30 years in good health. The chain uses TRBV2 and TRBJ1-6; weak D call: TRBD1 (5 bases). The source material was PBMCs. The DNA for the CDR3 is TGTGCCAGCACCGGTCGACAGTCTAATTCACCCCTCCACTTT. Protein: CASTGRQSNSPLHF. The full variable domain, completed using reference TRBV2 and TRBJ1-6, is EPEVTQTPSHQVTQMGQEVILRCVPISNHLYFYWYRQILGQKVEFLVSFYNNEISEKSEIFDDQFSVERPDGSNFTLKIRSTKLEDSAMYFCASTGRQSNSPLHFGNGTRLTVT.